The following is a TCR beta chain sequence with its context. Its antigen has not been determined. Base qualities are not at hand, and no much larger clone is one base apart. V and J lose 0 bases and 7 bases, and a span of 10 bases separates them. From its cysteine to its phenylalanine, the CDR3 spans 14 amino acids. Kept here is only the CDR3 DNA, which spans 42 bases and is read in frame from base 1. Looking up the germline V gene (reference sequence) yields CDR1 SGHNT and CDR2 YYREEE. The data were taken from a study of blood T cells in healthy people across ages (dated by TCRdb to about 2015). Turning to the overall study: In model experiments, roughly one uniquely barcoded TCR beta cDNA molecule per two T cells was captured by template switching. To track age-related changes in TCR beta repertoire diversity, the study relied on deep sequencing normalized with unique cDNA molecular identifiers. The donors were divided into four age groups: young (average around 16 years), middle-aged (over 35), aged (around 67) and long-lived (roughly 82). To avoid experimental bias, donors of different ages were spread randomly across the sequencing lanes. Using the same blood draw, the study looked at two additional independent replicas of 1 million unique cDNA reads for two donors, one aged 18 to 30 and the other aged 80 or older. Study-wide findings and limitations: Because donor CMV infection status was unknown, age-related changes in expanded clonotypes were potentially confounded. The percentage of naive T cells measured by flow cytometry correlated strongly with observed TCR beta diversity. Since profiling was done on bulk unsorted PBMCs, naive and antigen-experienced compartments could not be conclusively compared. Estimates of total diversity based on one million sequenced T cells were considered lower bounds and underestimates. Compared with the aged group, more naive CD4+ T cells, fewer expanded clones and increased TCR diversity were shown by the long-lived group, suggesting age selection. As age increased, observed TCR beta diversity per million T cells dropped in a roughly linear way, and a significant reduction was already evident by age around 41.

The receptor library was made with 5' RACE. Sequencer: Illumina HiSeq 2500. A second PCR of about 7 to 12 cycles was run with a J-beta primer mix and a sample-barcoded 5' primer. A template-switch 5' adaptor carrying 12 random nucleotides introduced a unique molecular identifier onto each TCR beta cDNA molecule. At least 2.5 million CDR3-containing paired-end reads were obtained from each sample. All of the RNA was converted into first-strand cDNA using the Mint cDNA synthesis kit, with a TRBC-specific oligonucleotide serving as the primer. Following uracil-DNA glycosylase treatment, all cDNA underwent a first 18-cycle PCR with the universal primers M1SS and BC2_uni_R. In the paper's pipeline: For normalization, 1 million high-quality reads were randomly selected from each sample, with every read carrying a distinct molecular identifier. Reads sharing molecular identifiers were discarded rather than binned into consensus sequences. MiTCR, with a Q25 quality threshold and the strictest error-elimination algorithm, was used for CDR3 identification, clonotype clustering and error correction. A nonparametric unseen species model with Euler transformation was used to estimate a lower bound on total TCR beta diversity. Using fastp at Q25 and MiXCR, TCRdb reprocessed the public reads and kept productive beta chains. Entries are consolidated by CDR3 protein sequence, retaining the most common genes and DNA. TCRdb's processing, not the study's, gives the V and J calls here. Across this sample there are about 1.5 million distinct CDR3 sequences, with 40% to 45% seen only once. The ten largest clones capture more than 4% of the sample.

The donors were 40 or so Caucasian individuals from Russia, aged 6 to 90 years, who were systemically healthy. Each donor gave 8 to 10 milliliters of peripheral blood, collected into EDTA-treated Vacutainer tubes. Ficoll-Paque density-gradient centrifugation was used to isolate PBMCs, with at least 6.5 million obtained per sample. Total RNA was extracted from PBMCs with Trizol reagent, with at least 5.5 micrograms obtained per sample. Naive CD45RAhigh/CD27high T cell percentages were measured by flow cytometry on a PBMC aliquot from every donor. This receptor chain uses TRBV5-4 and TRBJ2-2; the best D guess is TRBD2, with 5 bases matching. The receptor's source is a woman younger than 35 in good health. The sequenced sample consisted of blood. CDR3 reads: CASSLGQEVGELFF. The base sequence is TGTGCCAGCAGCTTGGGTCAGGAGGTCGGGGAGCTGTTTTTT. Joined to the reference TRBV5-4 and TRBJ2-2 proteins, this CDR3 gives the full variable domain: ETGVTQSPTHLIKTRGQQVTLRCSSQSGHNTVSWYQQALGQGPQFIFQYYREEENGRGNFPPRFSGLQFPNYSSELNVNALELDDSALYLCASSLGQEVGELFFGEGSRLTVL.